This T cell receptor beta chain was obtained from a study of blood T cell repertoires in COVID-19. On the study more broadly: Samples of COVID-19 (acute and convalescent) were obtained from the United States, Italy and Spain. T cells, B-cell-depleted T cells, or PBMCs supplied cDNA or gDNA.

Authors' analysis steps: Amplification with reference gene primers provided the estimates of nucleated cell counts. Sequenced by immunoSEQ multiplex PCR; TCRdb stores in-frame clones only, minus some. V, J and clone size are those of that table, while D and trimming were read from the DNA. The sample consists of about 97,000 clones, over 75% of them appearing once. CDR1 and CDR2 (germline): LGHDT, YNNKEL (reference sequence). The CDR3 has 14 residues. V shed 2 bases and J 10 bases; nucleotides not matched to a gene: 4. The TCR comes from a human donor in a cohort sampled during active COVID-19. Source material: peripheral blood. The chain uses TRBV3-1 (or the pseudogene TRBV3-2) and TRBJ2-1; TRBD2 matches 11 bases. In nucleotides, the CDR3 is TGTGCCAGCAGCCAACTAGCGGGAGGAAGGGAGCAGTTCTTC. Its protein is CASSQLAGGREQFF.